The clone carrying this T cell receptor (beta chain) was seen a single time. In the authors' methods: Amplification from reference gene primers served as the basis for estimated nucleated cell counts. Sequencing was performed with immunoSEQ multiplex PCR; in TCRdb, only in-frame clones are kept and a portion is missing. That table is the source of V, J and clone size, and D and trimming were worked out from the DNA. The sample includes under 200,000 clones, 70% to 90% of them seen just once. This sample is part of a study of blood T cell repertoires in COVID-19. Looking at the study overall: The origin of the acute and convalescent COVID-19 samples was the United States, Italy and Spain. The analysed material was cDNA or gDNA that came from T cells, B-cell-depleted T cells, or PBMCs.

V was clipped by 5 bases and J by 5 bases; unmatched bases: 9. The CDR3 is 14 residues long. The germline gives CDR1 SSHAT, CDR2 FNYEAQ (reference sequence). The sequence came from a man aged 55 to 69 with acute or convalescent COVID-19. V and J are TRBV7-7 and TRBJ2-7, with 7 bases identical to TRBD2. The sequencing sample was made of peripheral blood. In DNA, the CDR3 is TGTGCCAGCAGCCCAACGAGGGGAGGGAACGAGCAGTACTTC. As protein: CASSPTRGGNEQYF.